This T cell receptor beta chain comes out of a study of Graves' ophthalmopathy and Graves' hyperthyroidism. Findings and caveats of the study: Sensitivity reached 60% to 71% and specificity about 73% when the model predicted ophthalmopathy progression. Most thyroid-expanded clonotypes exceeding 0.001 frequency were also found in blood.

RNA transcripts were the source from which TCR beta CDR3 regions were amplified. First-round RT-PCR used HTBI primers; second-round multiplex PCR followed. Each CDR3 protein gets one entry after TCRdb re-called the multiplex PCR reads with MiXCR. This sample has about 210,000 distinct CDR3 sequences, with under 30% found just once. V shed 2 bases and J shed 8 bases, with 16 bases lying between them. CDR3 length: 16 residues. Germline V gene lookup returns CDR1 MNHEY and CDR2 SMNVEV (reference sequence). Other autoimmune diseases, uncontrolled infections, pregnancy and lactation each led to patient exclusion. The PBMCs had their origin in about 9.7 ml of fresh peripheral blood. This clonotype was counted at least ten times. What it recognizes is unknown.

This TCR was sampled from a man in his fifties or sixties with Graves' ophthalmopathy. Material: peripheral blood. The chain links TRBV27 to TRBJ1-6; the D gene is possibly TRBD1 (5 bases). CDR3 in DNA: TGTGCCAGCAGTTTAGTCCCGACGGACAACTATTCACCCCTCCACTTT. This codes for CASSLVPTDNYSPLHF.